The T cell receptor (beta chain) under discussion was sequenced for a study of blood T cell repertoires in COVID-19. Two negative PCRs, clearance, or symptom resolution characterized the recovered Cohort 3 donors. V lost 4 bases to trimming and J lost 8 bases; unmatched junction nucleotides: 15. Germline CDR1 SNHLY, CDR2 FYNNEI. The CDR3 loop spans 17 amino acids. TCRdb's table, derived via immunoSEQ multiplex PCR, lists solely in-frame clones and lacks some. Of approximately 200,000 clones in the sample, roughly 83% were seen once. The source material was PBMCs or T cells enriched from blood (not recorded which). The V and J genes are TRBV2 and TRBJ1-2; TRBD1 matches 11 bases. This sequence originates from a woman aged 25 to 39 who had recovered from COVID-19. The CDR3 loop is CASSVVSGTGGQKGYTF. CDR3 in DNA: TGTGCCAGCAGTGTTGTTTCCGGGACAGGGGGGCAGAAAGGCTACACCTTC.